A selection of T cell receptor beta chains follows, all from one sample in a study of post-analysis software for immune sequencing data. TCRdb itself ran the PCR reads through MiXCR, one entry per CDR3 protein. Of a few hundred thousand distinct CDR3 sequences listed, 40% to 55% are singletons. The specimen was blood. Receptor source: a girl aged 10-17 years with multiple sclerosis. Each CDR3 is given with its conserved first and last residue. Fields, in order: J gene, D gene, V gene, clone size, CDR3 DNA, CDR3 protein. D genes are given only for firm matches. A row's size may be missing; if present it is once, few, many or a size class.

TRBJ2-3,-,TRBV7-2,-,TGTGCCAGCAGCTTAGAGGGGATCCGGCCTAGCACAGATACGCAGTATTTT,CASSLEGIRPSTDTQYF
TRBJ1-1,-,TRBV29-1,-,TGCAGCGTCCGTGGGATCCGGAACACTGAAGCTTTCTTT,CSVRGIRNTEAFF
TRBJ2-7,TRBD1,TRBV28,-,TGTGCCAGCAGATCCTCCGGGACAGGCTTCTACGAGCAGTACTTC,CASRSSGTGFYEQYF
TRBJ2-1,TRBD2,TRBV9,-,TGTGCCGGCAGCCCAGGACTAGCGGTTTCCCGCCCCAATGAGCAGTTCTTC,CAGSPGLAVSRPNEQFF
TRBJ1-1,-,TRBV4-1,-,TGCGCCAGCAGCCTGATGACAACTGTGAACACTGAAGCTTTCTTT,CASSLMTTVNTEAFF
TRBJ2-7,-,TRBV3-1,-,TGTGCCAGCAGCCAAGATGACTACAGGGACTTGAGCGAGCAGTACTTC,CASSQDDYRDLSEQYF
TRBJ2-1,TRBD2,TRBV20-1,-,TGCAGTGCTAGCAAAGCGGGGGGTTGGAATGAGCAGTTCTTC,CSASKAGGWNEQFF
TRBJ1-1,-,TRBV14,-,TGTGCCAGCAGCCAACTCCGGGACGGATACCTGAAAGCTTTCTTT,CASSQLRDGYLKAFF
TRBJ1-2,TRBD1,TRBV6-2/TRBV6-3,-,TGTGCCAGCAACAGGGGGCGAGTTGGCTACACCTTC,CASNRGRVGYTF
TRBJ1-1,-,TRBV27,-,TGTGCCAGCAGTCCATCTGGCACTGAAGCTTTCTTT,CASSPSGTEAFF
TRBJ2-7,-,TRBV20-1,-,TGCAGTGCCCATCAACCTTCCAGGGACTTTCTCTACGAGCAGTACTTC,CSAHQPSRDFLYEQYF
TRBJ2-7,-,TRBV7-9,-,TGTGCCAGCAGCTTAATTGGAGGGCCGTCTTACGAGCAGTACTTC,CASSLIGGPSYEQYF
TRBJ1-2,-,TRBV4-2,-,TGTGCCAGCAGCCAAGCGTATGACACGGACCCCGGGGACTATGGCTACACCTTC,CASSQAYDTDPGDYGYTF
TRBJ2-5,TRBD2,TRBV20-1,-,TGCAGTGCTTCCCAATCGCCGGGACTAGGTGTAGAGCAGTACTTC,CSASQSPGLGVEQYF
TRBJ2-5,-,TRBV28,-,TGTGCCAGCAGTTTTCAGTCGGGGGTTCAAGAGCAGTACTTC,CASSFQSGVQEQYF
TRBJ1-1,-,TRBV18,-,TGTGCCAGCTCACCAGGCACGTGCGCTGAAGCTTTCTTT,CASSPGTCAEAFF
TRBJ2-7,TRBD2,TRBV20-1,-,TGCAGTGCTAGAGACCTAGCGGGCTACTACGAGCAGTACTTC,CSARDLAGYYEQYF
TRBJ2-1,-,TRBV6-2/TRBV6-3,once,TGTGCCAGCAGCCTGGGACGGAGGCTGAACTACAATGAGCAGTTCTTC,CASSLGRRLNYNEQFF
TRBJ2-7,-,TRBV29-1,few,TGCAGCGTTGACCCATCAGGGGTTTCCGAGCAGTACTTC,CSVDPSGVSEQYF
TRBJ2-4,TRBD1,TRBV20-1,-,TGCAGTGCTAGGGGTTCAGGGGGCAAAAACATTCAGTACTTC,CSARGSGGKNIQYF
TRBJ2-1,TRBD2,TRBV7-3,-,TGTGCCAGCAGCTTAGGGACTAGCGGGAGAGGGGGCCTACAATGGGATGAGCAGTTCTTC,CASSLGTSGRGGLQWDEQFF
TRBJ1-2,-,TRBV20-1,-,TGCAGTGCCACCCCGGGGGCCTATGGCTACACCTTC,CSATPGAYGYTF
TRBJ2-7,TRBD2,TRBV28,many,TGTGCCAGCAGTCAGACTAGCGGATCGACCTACGAGCAGTACTTC,CASSQTSGSTYEQYF
TRBJ2-5,TRBD1,TRBV19,-,TGTGCCAGTAGACCAACTCCGGGACAGCAAGAGACCCAGTACTTC,CASRPTPGQQETQYF
TRBJ1-2,-,TRBV9,-,TGTGCCAGCAGCGTAGAAATCTCAGATTCTGGCTACACCTTC,CASSVEISDSGYTF
TRBJ2-3,-,TRBV7-9,-,TGTGCCAGCAGCATACAGGGTCCTAGCACAGATACGCAGTATTTT,CASSIQGPSTDTQYF
TRBJ1-2,-,TRBV20-1,-,TGCAGTGCTAGCTTCCGCTCGGGGGGAGGGAACTATGGCTACACCTTC,CSASFRSGGGNYGYTF
TRBJ1-2,-,TRBV15,-,TGTGCCACCAGCAGTCAATCCTACCTATATGGCTACACCTTC,CATSSQSYLYGYTF
TRBJ2-7,-,TRBV10-2,few,TGCGCCAGCTCACTCGTGGTTTCCGACGAGCAGTACTTC,CASSLVVSDEQYF
TRBJ1-4,-,TRBV5-1,-,TGCGCCAGCAGCGACCCGGGCCAGACTTTGCTGTTTTTT,CASSDPGQTLLFF
TRBJ2-5,-,TRBV27,-,TGTGCCAGCAGTTCCGCGTTGGGGGGAGAGACCCAGTACTTC,CASSSALGGETQYF
TRBJ1-4,-,TRBV5-8,few,TGTGCCAGCAGCTCTCAACAGGGAATGTCAACTAATGAAAAACTGTTTTTT,CASSSQQGMSTNEKLFF
TRBJ2-1,-,TRBV24-1,few,TGTGCCACCAGTGATTTGGGTGCGGGGAGTGTGAAGTCCTACAATGAGCAGTTCTTC,CATSDLGAGSVKSYNEQFF
TRBJ2-3,-,TRBV29-1,few,TGCAGCATTATCCGTGGTTCCCTGGCAGATACGCAGTATTTT,CSIIRGSLADTQYF
TRBJ1-1,-,TRBV7-9,-,TGTGCCAGCAGCGATTCGGGGTCTGAAGCTTTCTTT,CASSDSGSEAFF
TRBJ2-3,TRBD2,TRBV19,-,TGTGCCAGTAGCCGCAGCGGGACTAGCACAGATACGCAGTATTTT,CASSRSGTSTDTQYF
TRBJ1-2,TRBD1,TRBV5-1,-,TGCGCCAGCAGCTTGGGTGGGACAGGGATCTCTGGCTACACCTTC,CASSLGGTGISGYTF
TRBJ2-4,TRBD2,TRBV20-1,-,TGCAGTGCTGGGACTAGCGGGAGGGCCATAATGAGAGAGCAGTACTTC,CSAGTSGRAIMREQYF
TRBJ2-1,-,TRBV20-1,few,TGCAGTGCTTACAAATATAGAGGCAATGAGCAGTTCTTC,CSAYKYRGNEQFF
TRBJ1-2,-,TRBV12-3/TRBV12-4,-,TGTGCCAGCAGTCTCGGGACACCCGGGGACTATGGCTACACCTTC,CASSLGTPGDYGYTF
TRBJ2-7,-,TRBV6-5,few,TGTGCCAGCAGTGACCGCTGGATCGTATCCGAGCAGTACTTC,CASSDRWIVSEQYF
TRBJ2-1,-,TRBV7-2,once,TGTGCCAGCAGCTTAGGTCCGGGAGAGGCGAACAATGAGCAGTTCTTC,CASSLGPGEANNEQFF
TRBJ2-2,-,TRBV2,-,TGTGCCAGCAGTGCCCTCAACACCGACACCGGGGAGCTGTTTTTT,CASSALNTDTGELFF
TRBJ1-2,-,TRBV6-5,few,TGTGCCAGCACCAGAGGCGATGGCTACACCTTC,CASTRGDGYTF
TRBJ2-7,TRBD1,TRBV29-1,many,TGCAGCGTTGAGGGGGACAGGGCCTACGAGCAGTACTTC,CSVEGDRAYEQYF